One sample yielded the 25 T cell receptor beta chains listed below, sequenced in a study of T-cell memory formation after mild COVID-19. TCRdb fed the 5' RACE reads into MiXCR, producing one record per CDR3 protein. This table holds under 35,000 distinct CDR3 sequences, about 16% found once. Sequencing was done on a sample of PBMCs or a T cell subset sorted from them (not recorded which). The source is an adult who had mild COVID-19 (a few samples of this study predate the infection). Cell type and time point are not known.

This clonotype was seen repeatedly, ten times or more. The chain joins TRBV24-1 to TRBJ2-3, with 8 bases aligning to TRBD1. V lost 11 bases to trimming and J lost 2 bases; unmatched junction nucleotides: 5. CDR3 length: 13 residues. The germline CDR1 and CDR2 sequences are KGHDR and SFDVKD. CDR3 loop: CAIQGVNTDTQYF. The CDR3 coding sequence is TGTGCCATACAGGGGGTAAACACAGATACGCAGTATTTT.

This clonotype was recorded at least ten times. The CDR3 nucleotides read TGTGCCACCAGGAAAGACAGGGGCACCTACAATGAGCAGTTCTTC. This sequence encodes CATRKDRGTYNEQFF. This chain uses TRBV24-1 with TRBJ2-1, with 8 positions matching TRBD1. The junction had 6 bases not matched to a gene; V was cut back by 7 bases and J by 2 bases. The CDR3 consists of 15 residues. Germline CDR1 reads KGHDR; CDR2 reads SFDVKD.

The rearrangement uses TRBV12-3 or TRBV12-4 and TRBJ2-5; TRBD2 matches 11 bases. J was trimmed by 9 bases and V by 6 bases; bases with no gene match: 12. CDR3 size: 15 residues. The CDR3, as DNA: TGTGCCAGCAGCCCTGGGACTAGCGGAAGGTCGGCCCAGTACTTC. It translates to CASSPGTSGRSAQYF.

The sample holds many counts of this clonotype. This chain connects TRBV5-1 to TRBJ2-3; 9 nucleotides match TRBD1. This CDR3 spans 15 amino acids. With 4 bases clipped from V and 6 bases from J, the junction kept 9 bases outside the gene matches. Germline V gene sequence: CDR1 SGHRS, CDR2 YFSETQ. Written as DNA, the CDR3 is TGCGCCAGCAGCACCGGGACAGGGTTTTCGGATACGCAGTATTTT. Translating it yields CASSTGTGFSDTQYF.

The rearrangement uses TRBV18 and TRBJ1-2, with 8 bases aligning to TRBD1. Germline CDR1 reads KGHSH; CDR2 reads LQKENI. Unmatched junction bases numbered 5, after V lost 2 bases and J lost 3 bases. The CDR3 is 15 residues long. CDR3 amino acids: CASSPTMTGDYGYTF. The CDR3 nucleotides read TGTGCCAGCTCACCAACGATGACAGGGGACTATGGCTACACCTTC.

The chain combines TRBV12-3 or TRBV12-4 with TRBJ1-2; possible D gene TRBD1, 5 bases. The CDR3 is 14 residues long. Trimming shortened V by 3 bases and J by 8 bases, and 16 bases separated the two germline ends. CDR3 DNA: TGTGCCAGCAGTTTTGAGGCAGGGAATCAGGGCTACACCTTC. Residues: CASSFEAGNQGYTF.

The V gene is TRBV5-6, the J gene TRBJ1-1; TRBD1 might be the D (5 bases). The CDR3 totals 14 residues. With 0 bases removed from V and 0 bases from J, the gap between germline ends came to 6 bases. In germline, CDR1 is SGHDT, CDR2 YYEEEE. The CDR3: CASSLGGLNTEAFF. The CDR3 DNA follows: TGTGCCAGCAGCTTGGGGGGGTTGAACACTGAAGCTTTCTTT.

This clonotype was seen many times. CDR3 DNA: TGTGCCAGCAGCCCGAGCCCAGGGCCCGGGGCCAACGTCCTGACTTTC. This gives the protein CASSPSPGPGANVLTF. The chain is built from TRBV9 and TRBJ2-6, with D possibly being TRBD1 (5 bases). Germline loops: CDR1 SGDLS, CDR2 YYNGEE. The germline V and J ends were trimmed by 4 bases and 4 bases, with 15 bases remaining between them. This CDR3 is 16 amino acids long.

This clonotype was seen a handful of times. This chain joins TRBV18 and TRBJ1-1, with a tentative D call TRBD1 (5 bases). V was trimmed by 6 bases and J by 5 bases, leaving 16 bases between them. CDR3 length: 14 amino acids. Germline lookup yields CDR1 KGHSH and CDR2 LQKENI. CDR3 DNA: TGTGCCAGCTCGTATGTGGGGGGGAATACTGAAGCTTTCTTT. This codes for CASSYVGGNTEAFF.

This clonotype was recorded many times. V gene TRBV7-9 combines with J gene TRBJ2-3; tentative D call: TRBD2 (5 bases). Germline assignment: CDR1 SEHNR and CDR2 FQNEAQ (reference sequence). Trimming left V 0 bases short and J 4 bases short, with 17 bases between. This CDR3 region has 17 residues. As DNA, the CDR3 is TGTGCCAGCAGCTTAGCGGTGATAGCGTGGAGTCCAGATACGCAGTATTTT. Translation gives CASSLAVIAWSPDTQYF.

In its sample, this clonotype was seen many times. CDR3 DNA: TGTGCCAGTAGCTTGATCTCAGGGAATGGCTACACCTTC. It yields the protein CASSLISGNGYTF. The gene calls are TRBV19 and TRBJ1-2, with D maybe TRBD1 (5 bases). V lost 6 bases to trimming and J lost 6 bases, with 14 bases between them. The CDR3 totals 13 residues. Germline CDR1 LNHDA, CDR2 SQIVND (reference sequence).

This clonotype was seen repeatedly, ten times or more. The genes are TRBV18 and TRBJ1-4; 7 positions match TRBD1. The junction had 6 bases not matched to a gene; V was cut back by 4 bases and J by 4 bases. CDR1 KGHSH and CDR2 LQKENI come from the germline V gene. The CDR3 runs to 15 residues. The CDR3 nucleotides read TGTGCCAGCTCACGCAGACAGGGCAATAATGAAAAACTGTTTTTT. The encoded protein is CASSRRQGNNEKLFF.

In its sample, this clonotype was seen many times. This chain joins TRBV7-3 and TRBJ2-6; D not certain. CDR3 size: 17 residues. Germline V lookup: CDR1 SGHTA, CDR2 FQGTGA. Trimming pared 5 bases from V and 2 bases from J, leaving 16 bases between. This CDR3 reads CASSLIRVLAGANVLTF. In DNA form, the CDR3 reads TGTGCCAGCAGCCTAATTAGGGTGTTAGCTGGGGCCAACGTCCTGACTTTC.

This clonotype was counted ten times or more. The gene calls are TRBV20-1 and TRBJ1-1; 9 bases are shared with TRBD1. The CDR3 has 11 amino acids. The germline V gene has CDR1 DFQATT and CDR2 SNEGSKA (reference sequence). DNA for the CDR3: TGCAGGGTGACAGGGGGCACTGAAGCTTTCTTT. Translating gives CRVTGGTEAFF.

Here the CDR3 reads CASSQGLDIISETQYF. The CDR3 nucleotides are TGTGCCAGCAGCCAAGGATTGGACATAATAAGCGAGACCCAGTACTTC. The chain has TRBV4-2 and TRBJ2-5, with TRBD1 as a possible D gene (5 bases). The CDR3 runs to 16 residues. Trimming removed 1 base from V and 5 bases from J, with 17 bases in between. In germline, CDR1 is LGHNA, CDR2 YNFKEQ.

This clonotype was seen many times. V is TRBV12-3 or TRBV12-4 and J is TRBJ1-2; TRBD1 aligns across 8 bases. The J segment lost 4 bases and the V segment lost 5 bases, leaving 6 bases of the junction unmatched. The CDR3 loop spans 14 amino acids. DNA of the CDR3: TGTGCCAGCAGTCGAGGACAGGGAGGCTATGGCTACACCTTC. This translates into CASSRGQGGYGYTF.

This clonotype has a count of ten or more. The rearrangement links TRBV20-1 to TRBJ1-2; 7 positions match TRBD1. From germline, CDR1 is DFQATT and CDR2 SNEGSKA (reference sequence). After removal of 5 bases from V and 5 bases from J, the junction contained 8 bases not matched to a gene. This CDR3 region has 13 residues. CDR3 DNA sequence: TGCAGTGCTTCCGGACAGGAAGGGTATGGCTACACCTTC. The encoded protein is CSASGQEGYGYTF.

The chain combines TRBV6-2 or TRBV6-3 with TRBJ2-1; D is perhaps TRBD2 (6 bases). The V gene lost 6 bases and the J gene lost 2 bases, with 8 bases spanning the gap. Germline CDR1 reads MNHEY; CDR2 reads SVGEGT. The CDR3 has 13 amino acids. The chain's CDR3 is CASSGGTYNEQFF. The CDR3 DNA reads TGTGCCAGCAGCGGAGGGACCTACAATGAGCAGTTCTTC.

This clonotype has at least ten counts. The rearrangement uses TRBV7-9 and TRBJ2-1; D ambiguous. V lost 3 bases to trimming and J lost 9 bases, with 6 bases between them. The germline gives CDR1 SEHNR, CDR2 FQNEAQ (reference sequence). This CDR3 region has 11 residues. The CDR3 coding sequence is TGTGCCAGCAGCTTGTTTGTTGAGCAGTTCTTC. This encodes CASSLFVEQFF.

V is TRBV29-1 and J is TRBJ2-2; D may be TRBD2 (6 bases). V dropped 7 bases and J dropped 6 bases, with 15 bases sitting between them. The CDR3 spans 13 residues. Germline values: CDR1 SQVTM, CDR2 ANQGSEA. CDR3 sequence (DNA): TGCAGCGCTGGGATCGGGGGTGCCGGGGAGCTGTTTTTT. It yields the protein CSAGIGGAGELFF.

The rearrangement uses TRBV7-9 and TRBJ1-2; 7 bases are a match to TRBD1. The germline gives CDR1 SEHNR, CDR2 FQNEAQ (reference sequence). V shed 2 bases, J shed 10 bases, and the junction held 7 bases outside the gene matches. The CDR3 consists of 13 residues. The CDR3 nucleotides are TGTGCCAGCAGCTTACCGGGACAGCCTTACTACACCTTC. Translating gives CASSLPGQPYYTF.

This clonotype was detected ten times or more. The rearrangement links TRBV4-3 to TRBJ2-3, with D perhaps TRBD2 (7 bases). CDR1 and CDR2 from the germline V gene are LGHNA and YSLEER. The V and J ends lost 0 bases and 5 bases respectively, with 12 bases between them. This CDR3 has 15 amino acids. The CDR3 DNA reads TGCGCCAGCAGCCAAGAAACAGGGAGGGGAGATACGCAGTATTTT. Translated, it gives CASSQETGRGDTQYF.

Only a few counts were recorded for this clonotype. This chain connects TRBV15 to TRBJ1-1, with TRBD1 matching 10 bases. The trim removed 3 bases at V and 3 bases at J, leaving 10 bases unmatched. The CDR3 consists of 17 residues. Per germline, CDR1 LNHNV and CDR2 YYDKDF (reference sequence). The DNA of the CDR3 is TGTGCCACCAGCAGGGGGACAGGGGCAGGGGTGGACACTGAAGCTTTCTTT. This sequence encodes CATSRGTGAGVDTEAFF.

The table lists this clonotype with many counts. The rearrangement links TRBV18 to TRBJ1-2; D perhaps matches TRBD1 (5 bases). Deletions cut 2 bases from V and 4 bases from J, with 11 bases between. This CDR3 has 14 amino acids. Germline CDR1 reads KGHSH; CDR2 reads LQKENI. CDR3 in DNA: TGTGCCAGCTCACCAATGGGGGAGCTCTATGGCTACACCTTC. Translation gives CASSPMGELYGYTF. The full variable domain, in which reference TRBV18 and TRBJ1-2 provide the parts outside the CDR3, is NAGVMQNPRHLVRRRGQEARLRCSPMKGHSHVYWYRQLPEEGLKFMVYLQKENIIDESGMPKERFSAEFPKEGPSILRIQQVVRGDSAAYFCASSPMGELYGYTFGSGTRLTVV.

The sample holds many counts of this clonotype. The chain employs TRBV6-2 or TRBV6-3 and TRBJ2-5; 9 bases line up with TRBD2. Germline V lookup: CDR1 MNHEY, CDR2 SVGEGT. V lost 6 bases, J lost 6 bases, and 20 bases stayed unmatched. CDR3 length: 18 amino acids. CDR3 nucleotides: TGTGCCAGCAGAACAATCTTGCGGGAGGGCCGCGGGATGAAGACCCAGTACTTC. Its protein product is CASRTILREGRGMKTQYF.